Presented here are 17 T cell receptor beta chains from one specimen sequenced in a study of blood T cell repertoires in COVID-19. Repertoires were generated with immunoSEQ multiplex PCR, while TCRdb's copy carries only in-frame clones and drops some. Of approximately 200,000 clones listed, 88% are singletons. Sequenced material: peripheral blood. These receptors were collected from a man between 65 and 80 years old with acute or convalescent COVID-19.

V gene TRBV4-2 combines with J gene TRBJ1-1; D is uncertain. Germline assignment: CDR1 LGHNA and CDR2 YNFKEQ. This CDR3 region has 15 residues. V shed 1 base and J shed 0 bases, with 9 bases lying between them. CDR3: CASSQASTMNTEAFF. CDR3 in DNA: TGTGCCAGCAGCCAAGCTTCCACAATGAACACTGAAGCTTTCTTT.

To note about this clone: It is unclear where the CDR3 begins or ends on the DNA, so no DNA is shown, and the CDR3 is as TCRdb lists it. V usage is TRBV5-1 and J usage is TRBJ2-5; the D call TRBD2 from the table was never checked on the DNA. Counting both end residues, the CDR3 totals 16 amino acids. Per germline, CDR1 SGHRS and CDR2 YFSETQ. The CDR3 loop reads CASSDTSGSFLETQYF.

The CDR3 loop is CATSTRDRPGETQYF. CDR3 nucleotide sequence: TGTGCCACCAGCACCCGGGACAGGCCAGGAGAGACCCAGTACTTC. The V gene is TRBV15, the J gene TRBJ2-5; 8 nucleotides align to TRBD1. After removal of 4 bases from V and 4 bases from J, the junction contained 8 bases not matched to a gene. The CDR3 consists of 15 residues. Germline CDR1 is LNHNV and CDR2 is YYDKDF (reference sequence).

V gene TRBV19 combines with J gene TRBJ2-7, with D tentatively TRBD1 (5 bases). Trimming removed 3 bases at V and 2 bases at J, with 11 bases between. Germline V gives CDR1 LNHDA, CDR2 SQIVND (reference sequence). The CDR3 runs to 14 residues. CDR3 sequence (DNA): TGTGCCAGTAGTATCCGGACACGACCCTACGAGCAGTACTTC. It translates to CASSIRTRPYEQYF.

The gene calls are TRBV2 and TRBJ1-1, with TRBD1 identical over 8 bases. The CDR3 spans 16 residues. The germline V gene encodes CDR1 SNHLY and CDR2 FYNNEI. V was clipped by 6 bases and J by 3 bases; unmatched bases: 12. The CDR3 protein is CASREYTGQGHTEAFF. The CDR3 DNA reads TGTGCCAGCAGGGAATATACCGGACAGGGCCACACTGAAGCTTTCTTT.

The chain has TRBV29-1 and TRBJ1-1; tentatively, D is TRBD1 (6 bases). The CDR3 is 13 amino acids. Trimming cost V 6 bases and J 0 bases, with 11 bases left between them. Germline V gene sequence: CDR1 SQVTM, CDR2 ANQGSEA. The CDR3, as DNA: TGCAGCGTGGAGTGGGGGCTGAACACTGAAGCTTTCTTT. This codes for CSVEWGLNTEAFF.

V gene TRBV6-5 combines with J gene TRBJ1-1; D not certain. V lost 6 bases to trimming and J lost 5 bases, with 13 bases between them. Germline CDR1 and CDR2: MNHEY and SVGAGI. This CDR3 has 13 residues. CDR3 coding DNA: TGTGCCAGCAGGAGGGTACAGAGAACTGAAGCTTTCTTT. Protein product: CASRRVQRTEAFF.

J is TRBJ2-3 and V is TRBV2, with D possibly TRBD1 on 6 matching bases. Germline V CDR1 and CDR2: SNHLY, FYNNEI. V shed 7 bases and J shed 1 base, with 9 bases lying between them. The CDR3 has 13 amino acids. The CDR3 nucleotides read TGTGCCAGCAAACAGGGACGCACAGATACGCAGTATTTT. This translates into CASKQGRTDTQYF.

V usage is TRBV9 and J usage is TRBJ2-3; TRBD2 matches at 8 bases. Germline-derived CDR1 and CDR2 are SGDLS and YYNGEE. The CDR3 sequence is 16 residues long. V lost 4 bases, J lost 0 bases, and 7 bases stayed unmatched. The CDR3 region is CASSRQTSGSTDTQYF. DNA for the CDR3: TGTGCCAGCAGCAGACAAACTAGCGGTAGCACAGATACGCAGTATTTT.

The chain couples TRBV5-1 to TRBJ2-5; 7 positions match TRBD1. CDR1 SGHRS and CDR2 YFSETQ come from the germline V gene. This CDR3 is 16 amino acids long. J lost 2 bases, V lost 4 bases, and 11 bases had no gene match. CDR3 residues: CASSPTGTATQETQYF. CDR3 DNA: TGCGCCAGCAGCCCCACCGGGACAGCGACTCAAGAGACCCAGTACTTC.

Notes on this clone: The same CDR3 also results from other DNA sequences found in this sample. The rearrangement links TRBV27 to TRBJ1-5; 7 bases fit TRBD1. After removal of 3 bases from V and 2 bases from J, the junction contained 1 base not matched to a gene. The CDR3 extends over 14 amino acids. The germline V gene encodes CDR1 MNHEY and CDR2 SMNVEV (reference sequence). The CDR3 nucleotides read TGTGCCAGCAGTTTCGGACAGGGCAATCAGCCCCAGCATTTT. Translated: CASSFGQGNQPQHF.

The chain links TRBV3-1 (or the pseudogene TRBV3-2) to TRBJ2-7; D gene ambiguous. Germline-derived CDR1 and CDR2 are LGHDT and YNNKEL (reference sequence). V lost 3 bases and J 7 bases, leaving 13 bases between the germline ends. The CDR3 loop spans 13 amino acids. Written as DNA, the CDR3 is TGTGCCAGCAGCCAGGCCCCCATCAGGGAGCAGTACTTC. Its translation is CASSQAPIREQYF.

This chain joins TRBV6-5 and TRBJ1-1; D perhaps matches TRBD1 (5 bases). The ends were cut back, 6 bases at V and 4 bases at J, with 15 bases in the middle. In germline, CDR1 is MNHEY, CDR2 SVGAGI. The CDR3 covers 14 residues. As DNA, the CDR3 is TGTGCCAGCAGCCGACAGTCGAAGACCACTGAAGCTTTCTTT. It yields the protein CASSRQSKTTEAFF.

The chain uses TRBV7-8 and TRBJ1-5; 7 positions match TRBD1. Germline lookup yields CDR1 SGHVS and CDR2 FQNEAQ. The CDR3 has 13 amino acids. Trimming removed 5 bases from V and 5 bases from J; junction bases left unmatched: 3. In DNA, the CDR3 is TGTGCCAGCAGCCCACAGGGGTATCAGCCCCAGCATTTT. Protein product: CASSPQGYQPQHF.

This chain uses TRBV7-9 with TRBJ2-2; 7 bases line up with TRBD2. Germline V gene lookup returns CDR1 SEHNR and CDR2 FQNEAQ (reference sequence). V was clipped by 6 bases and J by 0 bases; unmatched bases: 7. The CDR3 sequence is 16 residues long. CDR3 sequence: CASRPLGTTNTGELFF. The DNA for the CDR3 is TGTGCCAGCAGACCCTTAGGGACTACGAACACCGGGGAGCTGTTTTTT.

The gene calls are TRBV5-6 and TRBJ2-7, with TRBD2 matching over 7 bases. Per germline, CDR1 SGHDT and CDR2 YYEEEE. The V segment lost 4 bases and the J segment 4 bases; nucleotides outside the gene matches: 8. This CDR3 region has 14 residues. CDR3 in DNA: TGTGCCAGCAGCAAACCGGGACTACCGTACGAGCAGTACTTC. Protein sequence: CASSKPGLPYEQYF.

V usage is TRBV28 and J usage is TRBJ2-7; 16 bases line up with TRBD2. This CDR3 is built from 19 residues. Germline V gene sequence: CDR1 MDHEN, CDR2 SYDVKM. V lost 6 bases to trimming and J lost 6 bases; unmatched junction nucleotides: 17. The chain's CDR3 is CASRSTGTSGRVGFGEQYF. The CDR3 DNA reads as TGTGCCAGCAGATCAACCGGGACTAGCGGGAGGGTTGGATTCGGCGAGCAGTACTTC.